Following are 23 T cell receptor beta chains from one sample sequenced in a study of OX40 agonist ivuxolimab in advanced cancers. Generated by immunoSEQ multiplex PCR, the TCRdb table keeps only in-frame clones and is missing some. The sample has roughly 62,000 clones; 65% to 90% are singletons. The sequencing used CD4+ or CD8+ T cells sorted from blood, collected in a trial of the OX40 agonist ivuxolimab. Receptors originate from an adult with an advanced solid tumor such as melanoma, head and neck, liver or kidney cancer.

The rearrangement uses TRBV4-2 and TRBJ2-7, with TRBD2 as a possible D gene (6 bases). Germline CDR1 LGHNA, CDR2 YNFKEQ. The CDR3 extends over 13 amino acids. Trimming left V 0 bases short and J 6 bases short, with 9 bases between. The CDR3 DNA reads TGTGCCAGCAGCCAAGATACCGGGGGCGAGCAGTACTTC. Protein: CASSQDTGGEQYF.

The J gene is TRBJ1-4, the V gene TRBV6-6; a weak D match, TRBD1 (6 bases). The V and J ends lost 10 bases and 4 bases respectively, with 19 bases between them. The CDR3 contains 15 residues. Per germline, CDR1 MNHNY and CDR2 SVGAGI (reference sequence). CDR3: CATHGQGGGNEKLFF. CDR3 in DNA: TGTGCCACCCACGGGCAGGGAGGGGGTAATGAAAAACTGTTTTTT.

V gene TRBV15 combines with J gene TRBJ1-2; D is unresolved. CDR1 is LNHNV and CDR2 is YYDKDF in the germline V gene (reference sequence). CDR3 size: 11 residues. V shed 6 bases and J shed 0 bases, with 2 bases lying between them. CDR3 sequence reads: CATSANYGYTF. The CDR3 DNA reads as TGTGCCACCAGTGCTAACTATGGCTACACCTTC.

The chain joins TRBV10-1 to TRBJ2-7, with 7 bases fitting TRBD1. Unmatched junction bases numbered 7, after V lost 6 bases and J lost 2 bases. Germline V CDR1 and CDR2: WNHNN, SYGVQD (reference sequence). The CDR3 sequence is 14 residues long. This CDR3 is CASRNDRETYEQYF. For the CDR3, the DNA is TGCGCCAGCAGAAATGACAGGGAGACCTACGAGCAGTACTTC.

This chain connects TRBV5-8 to TRBJ2-5, with TRBD2 matching over 7 bases. The J segment lost 3 bases and the V segment lost 6 bases, leaving 5 bases of the junction unmatched. The germline V gene encodes CDR1 SGHTS and CDR2 YDEGEE. This CDR3 spans 13 amino acids. CDR3 protein: CASIVRGEETQYF. The CDR3 DNA reads TGTGCCAGCATAGTCCGGGGGGAAGAGACCCAGTACTTC.

The CDR3 loop is CASSFPGGRNEQFF. CDR3 coding DNA: TGTGCCAGCAGCTTCCCGGGGGGGCGCAATGAGCAGTTCTTC. This chain links TRBV7-9 with TRBJ2-1; 8 nucleotides match TRBD2. CDR3 length equals 14 residues. The J segment lost 6 bases and the V segment lost 3 bases, leaving 4 bases of the junction unmatched. Germline CDR1 reads SEHNR; CDR2 reads FQNEAQ (reference sequence).

V gene TRBV19 combines with J gene TRBJ1-1, with a possible D match to TRBD1 (5 bases). Germline CDR1 is LNHDA and CDR2 is SQIVND (reference sequence). Trimming removed 1 base from V and 2 bases from J, with 8 bases in between. The CDR3 is made up of 14 amino acids. In nucleotides, the CDR3 is TGTGCCAGTAGTATAGTGGGGGAAAACACTGAAGCTTTCTTT. Amino acid sequence: CASSIVGENTEAFF. The whole variable domain, remainder taken from reference TRBV19 and TRBJ1-1, is DGGITQSPKYLFRKEGQNVTLSCEQNLNHDAMYWYRQDPGQGLRLIYYSQIVNDFQKGDIAEGYSVSREKKESFPLTVTSAQKNPTAFYLCASSIVGENTEAFFGQGTRLTVV.

The chain recombines TRBV4-2 with TRBJ2-3; weak D call: TRBD2 (6 bases). This CDR3 is 15 amino acids long. V shed 4 bases and J shed 1 base, with 12 bases lying between them. Germline assignment: CDR1 LGHNA and CDR2 YNFKEQ. Written as DNA, the CDR3 is TGTGCCAGCAGCCGAACCGGGACTGGCACAGATACGCAGTATTTT. This translates into CASSRTGTGTDTQYF.

This chain links TRBV4-1 with TRBJ2-5; tentatively, D is TRBD2 (5 bases). Germline values: CDR1 MGHRA, CDR2 YSYEKL. Between the trimmed V and J ends, which lost 1 base and 5 bases, there was a span of 8 bases. CDR3 length: 13 residues. In DNA form, the CDR3 reads TGCGCCAGCAGCCAAGGGAGGTGGGAGACCCAGTACTTC. Its translation is CASSQGRWETQYF.

CDR3 in amino acids: CASSQDNSGANVLTF. The CDR3 nucleotides read TGCGCCAGCAGCCAAGATAACTCTGGGGCCAACGTCCTGACTTTC. This chain uses TRBV4-1 with TRBJ2-6; no reliable D call. The length of the CDR3 is 15 residues. Trimming left V 0 bases short and J 0 bases short, with 3 bases between. Germline lookup yields CDR1 MGHRA and CDR2 YSYEKL.

The chain couples TRBV5-1 to TRBJ1-2; D unresolved. This CDR3 comprises 15 residues. Trimming shortened V by 3 bases and J by 4 bases, and 16 bases separated the two germline ends. The germline V gene encodes CDR1 SGHRS and CDR2 YFSETQ. The CDR3 here is CASSSQAISVYGYTF. DNA of the CDR3: TGCGCCAGCAGCTCCCAGGCAATATCAGTCTATGGCTACACCTTC. Full variable domain (outside the CDR3, taken from reference TRBV5-1 and TRBJ1-2): KAGVTQTPRYLIKTRGQQVTLSCSPISGHRSVSWYQQTPGQGLQFLFEYFSETQRNKGNFPGRFSGRQFSNSRSEMNVSTLELGDSALYLCASSSQAISVYGYTFGSGTRLTVV.

This clone was detected only once. This rearrangement joins TRBV5-1 to TRBJ2-5; 15 bases match TRBD2. The CDR3 spans 17 residues. V shed 4 bases and J 2 bases; nucleotides not matched to a gene: 6. Germline CDR1 reads SGHRS; CDR2 reads YFSETQ. The CDR3, as DNA: TGCGCCAGCAGCCTAGGGACTAGCGGGGGGTATCAAGAGACCCAGTACTTC. This sequence encodes CASSLGTSGGYQETQYF.

V and J are TRBV18 and TRBJ2-7; TRBD1 matches 10 bases. CDR1 and CDR2 from the germline V gene are KGHSH and LQKENI. With V trimmed by 2 bases and J by 2 bases, 3 bases remained unmatched. The CDR3 is 15 amino acids. This CDR3 is CASSPGGQGAYEQYF. In DNA, the CDR3 is TGTGCCAGCTCACCAGGAGGACAGGGGGCCTACGAGCAGTACTTC.

The CDR3: CASSPPGSRSGEQYF. The CDR3 coding sequence is TGTGCCAGCTCACCACCGGGGTCCAGGTCTGGCGAGCAGTACTTC. J is TRBJ2-7 and V is TRBV18; D is uncertain. CDR3 length equals 15 residues. From germline, CDR1 is KGHSH and CDR2 LQKENI. V was trimmed by 0 bases and J by 6 bases, leaving 15 bases between them. Looking up the rest from reference TRBV18 and TRBJ2-7 gives the full variable domain: NAGVMQNPRHLVRRRGQEARLRCSPMKGHSHVYWYRQLPEEGLKFMVYLQKENIIDESGMPKERFSAEFPKEGPSILRIQQVVRGDSAAYFCASSPPGSRSGEQYFGPGTRLTVT.

The chain uses TRBV5-1 and TRBJ2-5; tentative D call: TRBD1 (6 bases). V was trimmed by 4 bases and J by 5 bases, leaving 12 bases between them. The germline CDR1 and CDR2 sequences are SGHRS and YFSETQ. The CDR3 covers 13 residues. As DNA, the CDR3 is TGCGCCAGCAGCCCAGGGGTGGGGGAGACCCAGTACTTC. Its protein is CASSPGVGETQYF. Drawing the rest from reference TRBV5-1 and TRBJ2-5, the complete variable domain is KAGVTQTPRYLIKTRGQQVTLSCSPISGHRSVSWYQQTPGQGLQFLFEYFSETQRNKGNFPGRFSGRQFSNSRSEMNVSTLELGDSALYLCASSPGVGETQYFGPGTRLLVL.

The chain links TRBV28 to TRBJ2-3, with D possibly matching TRBD2 (5 bases). V lost 6 bases, J lost 4 bases, and 20 bases lay in between. The CDR3 is 16 amino acids. Germline CDR1 reads MDHEN; CDR2 reads SYDVKM. The CDR3, as DNA: TGTGCCAGCAGCACCGTACTAGTTAACCCCCCAGATACGCAGTATTTT. Translated: CASSTVLVNPPDTQYF.

This chain uses TRBV7-9 with TRBJ2-1; D might be TRBD1 or TRBD2, each matching 5 bases. The CDR3 sequence is 19 residues long. V lost 4 bases and J 3 bases, leaving 25 bases between the germline ends. Germline loops: CDR1 SEHNR, CDR2 FQNEAQ (reference sequence). The CDR3 reads CASSSGGIGAGRIYNEQFF. The CDR3 region has the DNA TGTGCCAGCAGCTCGGGTGGGATCGGGGCAGGGAGAATCTACAATGAGCAGTTCTTC.

This clone was detected only a few times. The rearrangement joins TRBV19 to TRBJ2-7; D is possibly TRBD1 (5 bases). This CDR3 is built from 12 residues. Between the trimmed V and J ends, which lost 6 bases and 2 bases, there was a span of 8 bases. Germline CDR1 is LNHDA and CDR2 is SQIVND (reference sequence). The CDR3 here is CASRTEPYEQYF. CDR3 DNA: TGTGCCAGTAGGACAGAGCCCTACGAGCAGTACTTC.

The chain recombines TRBV25-1 with TRBJ2-3; D assignment may be TRBD1 or TRBD2 (5 bases each). V was trimmed by 2 bases and J by 4 bases, leaving 13 bases between them. Germline assignment: CDR1 MGHDK and CDR2 SYGVNS. The CDR3 spans 15 residues. The CDR3 spells CASSEGGGRADTQYF. DNA of the CDR3: TGTGCCAGCAGTGAAGGGGGTGGTCGCGCAGATACGCAGTATTTT.

The gene calls are TRBV5-1 and TRBJ2-7; possibly TRBD1 or TRBD2 for D (5 bases each). The V end was cut by 0 bases, the J end by 7 bases, with 11 bases between. CDR3 size: 13 residues. The germline V gene has CDR1 SGHRS and CDR2 YFSETQ. This CDR3 reads CASSLEGAGEQYF. The CDR3 DNA is TGCGCCAGCAGCTTGGAAGGGGCGGGTGAGCAGTACTTC. The full variable domain, in which reference TRBV5-1 and TRBJ2-7 provide the parts outside the CDR3, is KAGVTQTPRYLIKTRGQQVTLSCSPISGHRSVSWYQQTPGQGLQFLFEYFSETQRNKGNFPGRFSGRQFSNSRSEMNVSTLELGDSALYLCASSLEGAGEQYFGPGTRLTVT.

This sequence joins TRBV2 and TRBJ1-3; TRBD1 agrees at 9 bases. V gave up 4 bases and J gave up 7 bases; unmatched junction bases: 5. The CDR3 is 14 amino acids. Germline CDR1 and CDR2: SNHLY and FYNNEI. The CDR3 reads CASSAGTGRNTIYF. The CDR3 nucleotides read TGTGCCAGCAGTGCCGGGACAGGGAGGAACACCATATATTTT.

The chain couples TRBV27 to TRBJ2-2, with 7 bases matching TRBD1. Trimming at V came to 4 bases and at J to 6 bases, leaving 11 bases not matched to a gene. Per the germline V gene, CDR1 is MNHEY and CDR2 is SMNVEV (reference sequence). The CDR3 is 16 amino acids. The CDR3 DNA is TGTGCCAGCAGTTCCCTCGAGGGGGCTACGTCCGGGGAGCTGTTTTTT. This translates into CASSSLEGATSGELFF.

The chain is built from TRBV5-6 and TRBJ1-2, with D possibly matching TRBD1 (5 bases). This CDR3 spans 13 amino acids. V dropped 3 bases and J dropped 7 bases, with 13 bases sitting between them. Per the germline V gene, CDR1 is SGHDT and CDR2 is YYEEEE. The CDR3 DNA reads as TGTGCCAGCAGCTCGACAGTCATTTCTGGCTACACCTTC. This encodes CASSSTVISGYTF.